This T cell receptor beta chain was captured by sequencing in a study of blood T cells in healthy people across ages. Then a second PCR, running about 6 to 12 cycles, was carried out with a sample-barcoded 5' primer and a J-beta primer mix. With 12 random nucleotides, a template-switch adaptor tagged each individual cDNA molecule. One entry per CDR3 protein results from TCRdb running MiXCR on the 5' RACE reads. The repertoire includes roughly 1,700,000 distinct CDR3 sequences, approximately 30% of them detected once, and 7.7% sits in the top ten. Germline CDR1 and CDR2: SGHTA and FQGNSA. The germline V and J ends were trimmed by 5 bases and 8 bases, with 24 bases remaining between them. The CDR3 consists of 16 residues.

The specimen sequenced was blood. The chain combines TRBV7-2 with TRBJ2-5; D perhaps matches TRBD2 (5 bases). The TCR was taken from a woman aged 30 to 39 in good health. CDR3 residues: CASSPNFGLAGVTQYF. CDR3 bases: TGTGCCAGCAGCCCCAATTTCGGGCTAGCCGGGGTAACCCAGTACTTC. The full variable domain, in which reference TRBV7-2 and TRBJ2-5 provide the parts outside the CDR3, is GAGVSQSPSNKVTEKGKDVELRCDPISGHTALYWYRQSLGQGLEFLIYFQGNSAPDKSGLPSDRFSAERTGGSVSTLTIQRTQQEDSAVYLCASSPNFGLAGVTQYFGPGTRLLVL.